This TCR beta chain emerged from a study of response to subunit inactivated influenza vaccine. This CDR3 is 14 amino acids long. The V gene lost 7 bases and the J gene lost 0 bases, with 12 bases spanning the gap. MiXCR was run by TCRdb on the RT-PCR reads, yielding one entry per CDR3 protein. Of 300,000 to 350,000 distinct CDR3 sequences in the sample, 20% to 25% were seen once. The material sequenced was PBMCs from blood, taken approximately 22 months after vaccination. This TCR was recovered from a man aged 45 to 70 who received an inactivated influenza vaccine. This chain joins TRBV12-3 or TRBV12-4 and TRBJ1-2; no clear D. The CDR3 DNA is TGTGCCAGCATCCCTGGGCCAACTAACTATGGCTACACCTTC. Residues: CASIPGPTNYGYTF.